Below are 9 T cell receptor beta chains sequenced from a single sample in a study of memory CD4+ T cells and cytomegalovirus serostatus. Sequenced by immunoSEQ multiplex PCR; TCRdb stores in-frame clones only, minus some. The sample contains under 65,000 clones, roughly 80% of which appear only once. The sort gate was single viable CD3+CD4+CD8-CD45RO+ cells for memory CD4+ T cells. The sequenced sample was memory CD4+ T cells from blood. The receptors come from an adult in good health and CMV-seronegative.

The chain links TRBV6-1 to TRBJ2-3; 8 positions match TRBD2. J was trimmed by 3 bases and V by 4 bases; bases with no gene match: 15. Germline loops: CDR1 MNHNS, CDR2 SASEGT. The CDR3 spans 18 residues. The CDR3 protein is CASSGSETSVKRTDTQYF. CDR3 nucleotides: TGTGCCAGCAGTGGAAGCGAGACTAGCGTGAAGAGGACAGATACGCAGTATTTT.

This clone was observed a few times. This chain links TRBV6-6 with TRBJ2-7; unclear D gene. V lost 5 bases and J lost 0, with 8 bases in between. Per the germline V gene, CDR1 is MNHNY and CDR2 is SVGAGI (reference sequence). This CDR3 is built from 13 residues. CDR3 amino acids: CASSLPNSYEQYF. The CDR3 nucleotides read TGTGCCAGCAGTCTCCCCAACTCCTACGAGCAGTACTTC.

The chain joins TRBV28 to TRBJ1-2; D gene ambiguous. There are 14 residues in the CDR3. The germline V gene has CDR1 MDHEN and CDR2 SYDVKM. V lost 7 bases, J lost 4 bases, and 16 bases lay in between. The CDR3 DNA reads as TGTGCCAGCACCACCGGACCGCTCCGCTATGGCTACACCTTC. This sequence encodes CASTTGPLRYGYTF.

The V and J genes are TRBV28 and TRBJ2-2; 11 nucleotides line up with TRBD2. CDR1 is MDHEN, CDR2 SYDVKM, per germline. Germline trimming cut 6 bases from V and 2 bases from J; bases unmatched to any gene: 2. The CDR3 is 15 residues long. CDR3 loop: CASRGTSGNTGELFF. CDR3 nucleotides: TGTGCCAGCAGGGGGACTAGCGGTAACACCGGGGAGCTGTTTTTT.

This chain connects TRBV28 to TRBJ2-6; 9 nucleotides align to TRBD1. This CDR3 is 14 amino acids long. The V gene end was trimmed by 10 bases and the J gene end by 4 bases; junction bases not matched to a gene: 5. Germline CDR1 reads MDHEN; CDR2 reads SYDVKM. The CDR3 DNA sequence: TGTGCCACACAGGGGGCAGCGGGGGCCAACGTCCTGACTTTC. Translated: CATQGAAGANVLTF.

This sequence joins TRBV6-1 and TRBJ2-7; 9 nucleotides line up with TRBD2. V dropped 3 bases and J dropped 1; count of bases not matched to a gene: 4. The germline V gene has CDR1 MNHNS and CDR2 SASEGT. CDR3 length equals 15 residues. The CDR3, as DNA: TGTGCCAGCAGTGAGGGTAGCGGGAGATCCTACGAGCAGTACTTC. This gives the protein CASSEGSGRSYEQYF.

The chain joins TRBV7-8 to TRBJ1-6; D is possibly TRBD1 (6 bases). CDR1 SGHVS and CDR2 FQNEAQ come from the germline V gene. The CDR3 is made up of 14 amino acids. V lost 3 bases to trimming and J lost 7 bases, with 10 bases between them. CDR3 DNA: TGTGCCAGCAGCTTTAGGACAGAAAATTCACCCCTCCACTTT. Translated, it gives CASSFRTENSPLHF.

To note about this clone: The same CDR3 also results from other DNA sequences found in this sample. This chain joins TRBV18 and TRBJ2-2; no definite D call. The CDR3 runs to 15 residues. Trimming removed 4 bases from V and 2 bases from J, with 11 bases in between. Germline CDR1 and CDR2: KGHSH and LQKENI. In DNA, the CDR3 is TGTGCCAGCTCACTGGGTCCCACTAACACCGGGGAGCTGTTTTTT. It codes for CASSLGPTNTGELFF. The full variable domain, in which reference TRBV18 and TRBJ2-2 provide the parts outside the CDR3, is NAGVMQNPRHLVRRRGQEARLRCSPMKGHSHVYWYRQLPEEGLKFMVYLQKENIIDESGMPKERFSAEFPKEGPSILRIQQVVRGDSAAYFCASSLGPTNTGELFFGEGSRLTVL.

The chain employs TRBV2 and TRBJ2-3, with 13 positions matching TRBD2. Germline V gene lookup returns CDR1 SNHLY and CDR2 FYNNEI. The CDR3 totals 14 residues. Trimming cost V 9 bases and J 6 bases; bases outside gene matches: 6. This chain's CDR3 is CASGLAGAVDTQYF. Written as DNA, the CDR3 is TGTGCCAGTGGACTAGCGGGAGCCGTGGATACGCAGTATTTT.